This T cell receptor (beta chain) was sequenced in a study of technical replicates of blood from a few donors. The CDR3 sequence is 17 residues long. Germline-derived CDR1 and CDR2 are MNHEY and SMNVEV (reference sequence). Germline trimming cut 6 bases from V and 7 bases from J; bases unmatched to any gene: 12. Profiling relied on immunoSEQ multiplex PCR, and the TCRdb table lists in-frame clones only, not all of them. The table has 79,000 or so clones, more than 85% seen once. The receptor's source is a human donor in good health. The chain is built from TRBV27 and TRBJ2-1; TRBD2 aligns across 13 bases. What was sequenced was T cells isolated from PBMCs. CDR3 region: CASRPGTSGIRGNEQFF. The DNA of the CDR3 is TGTGCCAGCAGGCCAGGGACTAGCGGGATACGGGGGAATGAGCAGTTCTTC.